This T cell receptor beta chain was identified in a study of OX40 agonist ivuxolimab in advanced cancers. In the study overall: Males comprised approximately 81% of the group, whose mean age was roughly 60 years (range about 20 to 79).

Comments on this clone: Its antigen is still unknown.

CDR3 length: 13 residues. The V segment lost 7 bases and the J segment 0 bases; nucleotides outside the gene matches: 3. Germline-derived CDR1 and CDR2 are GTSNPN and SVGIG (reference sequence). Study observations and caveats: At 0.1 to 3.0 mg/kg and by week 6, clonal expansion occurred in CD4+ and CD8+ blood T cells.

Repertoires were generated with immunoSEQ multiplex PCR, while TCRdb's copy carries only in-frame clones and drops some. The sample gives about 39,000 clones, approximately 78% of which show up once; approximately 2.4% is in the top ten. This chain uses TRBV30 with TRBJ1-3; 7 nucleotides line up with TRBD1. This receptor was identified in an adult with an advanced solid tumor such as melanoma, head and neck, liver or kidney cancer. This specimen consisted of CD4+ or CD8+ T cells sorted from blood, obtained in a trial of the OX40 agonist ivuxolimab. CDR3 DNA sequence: TGTGCCTCACGGACAGGCTCTGGAAACACCATATATTTT. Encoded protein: CASRTGSGNTIYF.